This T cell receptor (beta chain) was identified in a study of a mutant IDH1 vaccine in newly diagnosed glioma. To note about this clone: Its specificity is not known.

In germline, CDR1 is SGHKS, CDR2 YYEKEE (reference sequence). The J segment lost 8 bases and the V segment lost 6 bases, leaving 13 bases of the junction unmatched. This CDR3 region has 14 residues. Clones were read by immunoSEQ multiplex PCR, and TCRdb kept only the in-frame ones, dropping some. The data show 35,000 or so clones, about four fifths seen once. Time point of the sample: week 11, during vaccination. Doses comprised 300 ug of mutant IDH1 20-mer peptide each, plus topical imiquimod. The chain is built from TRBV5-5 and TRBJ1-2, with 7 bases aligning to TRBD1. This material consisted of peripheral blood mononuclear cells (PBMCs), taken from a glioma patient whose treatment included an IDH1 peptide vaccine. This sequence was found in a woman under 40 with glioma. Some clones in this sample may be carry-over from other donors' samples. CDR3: CASTKQGQEYGYTF. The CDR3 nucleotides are TGTGCCAGCACAAAACAGGGGCAGGAGTACGGCTACACCTTC.